This T cell receptor (beta chain) was observed in a study of blood T cell repertoires in COVID-19. Study members were between about 18 and 89 years old and lived in about two dozen US regions. Participant reports of clinical history set cohort assignment. Cohort 3 donors were reported recovered after two negative PCRs, clearance, or symptom resolution. Study processing details: Reference gene primers were amplified, and this amplification served to estimate nucleated cell counts. The method was immunoSEQ multiplex PCR; TCRdb's version includes in-frame clones alone and lacks a portion of them. Clone size and V and J calls were adopted from that table, with D and trimming inferred from the DNA. The top ten clones hold under 3% of a sample with about 220,000 clones, about nine tenths of them seen once. Germline V gene data show CDR1 as SGHRS and CDR2 as YFSETQ. This CDR3 is 16 amino acids long. J gave up 2 bases and V 5 bases, and 9 bases lay outside the gene matches.

The chain employs TRBV5-1 and TRBJ2-5, with 10 bases identical to TRBD2. The receptor's source is a young woman who had recovered from COVID-19. Sequencing was carried out using PBMCs or T cells enriched from blood (not recorded which). CDR3 in amino acids: CASRSPTSGVQETQYF. CDR3 DNA sequence: TGCGCCAGCAGAAGTCCTACTAGCGGGGTTCAAGAGACCCAGTACTTC.